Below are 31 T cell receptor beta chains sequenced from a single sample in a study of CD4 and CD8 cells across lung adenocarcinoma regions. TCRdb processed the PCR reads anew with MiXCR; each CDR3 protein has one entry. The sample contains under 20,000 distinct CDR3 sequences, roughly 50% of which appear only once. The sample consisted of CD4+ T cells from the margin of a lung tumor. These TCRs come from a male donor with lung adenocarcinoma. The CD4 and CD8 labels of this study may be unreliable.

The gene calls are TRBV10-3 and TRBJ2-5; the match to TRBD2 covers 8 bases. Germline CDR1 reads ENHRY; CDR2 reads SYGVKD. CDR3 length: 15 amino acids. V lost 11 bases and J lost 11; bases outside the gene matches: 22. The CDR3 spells CAAGGRAGRRDTQYF. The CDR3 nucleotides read TGTGCCGCGGGGGGACGGGCGGGTCGCCGAGATACGCAGTACTTC.

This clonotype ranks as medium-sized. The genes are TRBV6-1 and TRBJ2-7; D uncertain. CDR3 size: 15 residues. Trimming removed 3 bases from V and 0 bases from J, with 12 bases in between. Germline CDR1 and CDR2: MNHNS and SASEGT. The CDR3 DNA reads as TGTGCCAGCAGTGAGGCCGTATCCGACTCCTACGAGCAGTACTTC. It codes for CASSEAVSDSYEQYF.

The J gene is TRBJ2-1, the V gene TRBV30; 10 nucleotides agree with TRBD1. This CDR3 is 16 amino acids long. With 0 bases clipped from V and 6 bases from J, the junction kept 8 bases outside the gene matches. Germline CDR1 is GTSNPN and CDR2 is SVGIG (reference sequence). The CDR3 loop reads CAWSVLWDRGFNEQFF. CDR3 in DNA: TGTGCCTGGAGTGTACTTTGGGACAGGGGTTTCAATGAGCAGTTCTTC.

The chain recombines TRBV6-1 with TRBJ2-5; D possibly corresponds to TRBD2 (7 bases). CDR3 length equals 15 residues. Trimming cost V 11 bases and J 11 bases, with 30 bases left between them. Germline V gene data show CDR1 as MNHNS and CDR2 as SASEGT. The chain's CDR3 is CAGGDGGGDPDTQYF. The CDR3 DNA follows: TGTGCCGGGGGGGACGGGGGCGGTGACCCAGATACGCAGTACTTC.

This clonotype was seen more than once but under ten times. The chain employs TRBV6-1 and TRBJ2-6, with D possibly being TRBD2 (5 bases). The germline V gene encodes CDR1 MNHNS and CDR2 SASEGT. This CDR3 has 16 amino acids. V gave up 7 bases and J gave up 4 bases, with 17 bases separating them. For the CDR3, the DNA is TGTGCCAGCACCCTATCGGGGAACAGCGGGGCCAACGTCCTGACTTTC. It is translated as CASTLSGNSGANVLTF.

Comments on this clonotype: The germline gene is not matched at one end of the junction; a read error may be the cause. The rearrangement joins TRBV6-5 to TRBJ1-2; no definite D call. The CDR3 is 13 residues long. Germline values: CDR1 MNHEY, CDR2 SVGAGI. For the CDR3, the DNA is TGTGCCAGCAGCTACGGTGGTAACACTGACGCTTTCTTC. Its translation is CASSYGGNTDAFF.

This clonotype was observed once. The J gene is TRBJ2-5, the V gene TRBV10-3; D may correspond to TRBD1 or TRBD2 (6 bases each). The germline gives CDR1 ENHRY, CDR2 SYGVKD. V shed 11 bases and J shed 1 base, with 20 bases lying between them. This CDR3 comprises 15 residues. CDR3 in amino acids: CAARIGGRVQETQYF. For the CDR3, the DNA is TGTGCCGCGAGGATCGGGGGCCGTGTCCAAGAGACCCAGTACTTC.

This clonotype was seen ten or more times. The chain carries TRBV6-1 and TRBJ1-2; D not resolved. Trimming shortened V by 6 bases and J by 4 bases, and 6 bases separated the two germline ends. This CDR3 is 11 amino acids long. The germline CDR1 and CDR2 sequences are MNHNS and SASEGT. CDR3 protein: CASRVGYGYTF. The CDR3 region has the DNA TGTGCCAGCAGGGTTGGCTATGGCTACACCTTC.

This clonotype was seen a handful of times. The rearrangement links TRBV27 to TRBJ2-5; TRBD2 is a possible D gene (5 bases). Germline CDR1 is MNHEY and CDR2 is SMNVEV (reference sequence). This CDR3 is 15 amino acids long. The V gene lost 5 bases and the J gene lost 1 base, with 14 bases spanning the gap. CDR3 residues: CASSPSGLAQETQYF. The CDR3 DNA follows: TGTGCCAGCAGTCCAAGTGGGCTAGCCCAAGAGACCCAGTACTTC.

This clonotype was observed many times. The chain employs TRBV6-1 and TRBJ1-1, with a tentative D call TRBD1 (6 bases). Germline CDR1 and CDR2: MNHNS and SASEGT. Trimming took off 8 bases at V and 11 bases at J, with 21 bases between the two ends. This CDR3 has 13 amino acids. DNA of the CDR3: TGTGCCAGCCAGGCCGACTCGGGGGCGCTTGCTTTCTTT. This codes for CASQADSGALAFF.

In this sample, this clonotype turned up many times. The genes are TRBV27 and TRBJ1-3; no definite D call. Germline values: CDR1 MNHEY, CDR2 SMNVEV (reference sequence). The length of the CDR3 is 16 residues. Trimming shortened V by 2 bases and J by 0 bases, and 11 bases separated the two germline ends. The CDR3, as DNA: TGTGCCAGCAGTTTACGTAGCCCGTACTCTGGAAACACCATATATTTT. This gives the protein CASSLRSPYSGNTIYF.

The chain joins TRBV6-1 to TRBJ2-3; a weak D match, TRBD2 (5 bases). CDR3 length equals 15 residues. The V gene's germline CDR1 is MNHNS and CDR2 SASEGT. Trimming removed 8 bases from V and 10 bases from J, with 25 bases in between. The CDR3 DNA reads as TGTGCCAGCGGCCTCCAGGCTGGGAGCCCCGGGGCGCAGTATTTT. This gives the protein CASGLQAGSPGAQYF.

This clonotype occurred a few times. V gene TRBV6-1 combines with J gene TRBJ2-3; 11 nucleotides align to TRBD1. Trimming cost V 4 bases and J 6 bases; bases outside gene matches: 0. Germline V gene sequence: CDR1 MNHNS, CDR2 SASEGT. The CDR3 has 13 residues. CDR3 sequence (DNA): TGTGCCAGCAGTGGGGACAGGGGGGATACGCAGTATTTT. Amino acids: CASSGDRGDTQYF.

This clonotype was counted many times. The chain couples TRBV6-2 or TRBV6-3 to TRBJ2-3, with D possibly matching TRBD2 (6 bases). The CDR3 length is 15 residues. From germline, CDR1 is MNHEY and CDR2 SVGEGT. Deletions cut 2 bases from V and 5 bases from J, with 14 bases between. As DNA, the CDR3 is TGTGCCAGCAGTTACATCGGGACTGGGGAAGATACGCAGTATTTT. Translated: CASSYIGTGEDTQYF.

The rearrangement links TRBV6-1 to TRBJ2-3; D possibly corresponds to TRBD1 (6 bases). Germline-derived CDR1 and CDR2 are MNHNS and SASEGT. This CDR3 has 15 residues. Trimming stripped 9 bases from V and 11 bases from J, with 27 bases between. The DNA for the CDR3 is TGTGCCAGGAGACTCCAGGCTGTGATTCCAGGGGAGCAGTATTTT. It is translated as CARRLQAVIPGEQYF.

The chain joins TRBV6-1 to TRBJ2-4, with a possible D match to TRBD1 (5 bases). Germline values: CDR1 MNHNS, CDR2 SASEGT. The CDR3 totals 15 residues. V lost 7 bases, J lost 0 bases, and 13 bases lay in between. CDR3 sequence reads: CASTPWGLAKNIQYF. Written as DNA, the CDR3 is TGTGCCAGCACCCCTTGGGGCCTAGCCAAAAACATTCAGTACTTC.

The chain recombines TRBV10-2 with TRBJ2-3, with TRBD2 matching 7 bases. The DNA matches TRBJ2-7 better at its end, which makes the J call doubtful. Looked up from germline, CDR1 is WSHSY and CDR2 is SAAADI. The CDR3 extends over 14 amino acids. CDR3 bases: TGCGCGGGCAGCGGGGTGGGAGAGGCAGAGACGCAGTACTTC. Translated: CAGSGVGEAETQYF.

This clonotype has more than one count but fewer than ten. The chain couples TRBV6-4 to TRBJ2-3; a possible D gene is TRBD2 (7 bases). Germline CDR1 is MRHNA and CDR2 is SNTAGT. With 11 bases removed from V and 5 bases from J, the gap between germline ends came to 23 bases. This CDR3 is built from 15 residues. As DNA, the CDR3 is TGTGCCGGGGGTGACGGGGGCGGGGGTGAAGATACGCAGTATTTT. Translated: CAGGDGGGGEDTQYF.

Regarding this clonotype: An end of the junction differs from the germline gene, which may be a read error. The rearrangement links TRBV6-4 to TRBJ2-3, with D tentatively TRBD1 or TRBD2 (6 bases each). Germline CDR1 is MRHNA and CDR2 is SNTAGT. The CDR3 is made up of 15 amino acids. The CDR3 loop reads CARSDGGRGEDTQYF. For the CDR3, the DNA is TGTGCCAGGAGTGACGGGGGCCGGGGCGAAGATACGCAGTATTTC.

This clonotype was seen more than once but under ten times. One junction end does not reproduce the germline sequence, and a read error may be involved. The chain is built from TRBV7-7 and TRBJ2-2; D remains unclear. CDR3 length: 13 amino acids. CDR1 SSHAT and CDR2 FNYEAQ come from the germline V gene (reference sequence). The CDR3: CASSLGGSGELFF. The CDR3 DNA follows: TGTGCTAGCAGCTTAGGTGGTAGCGGGGAGCTGTTTTTT.

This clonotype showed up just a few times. The CDR3 DNA sequence: TGCGCCAGCAGTGTGAGTGTTCATGGCCAACTACATGGCTACACCTTC. It yields the protein CASSVSVHGQLHGYTF. The rearrangement links TRBV10-2 to TRBJ1-2; no firm D call. Trimming took 4 bases from V and 6 from J, leaving 21 bases between them. Germline V gene lookup returns CDR1 WSHSY and CDR2 SAAADI. This CDR3 has 16 amino acids.

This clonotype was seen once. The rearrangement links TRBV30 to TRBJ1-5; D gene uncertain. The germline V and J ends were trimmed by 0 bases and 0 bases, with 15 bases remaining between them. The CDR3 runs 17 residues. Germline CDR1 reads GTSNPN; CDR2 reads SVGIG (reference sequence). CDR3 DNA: TGTGCCTGGAGTGTAAGTCGTGTCAGAAATAGCAATCAGCCCCAGCATTTT. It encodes CAWSVSRVRNSNQPQHF.

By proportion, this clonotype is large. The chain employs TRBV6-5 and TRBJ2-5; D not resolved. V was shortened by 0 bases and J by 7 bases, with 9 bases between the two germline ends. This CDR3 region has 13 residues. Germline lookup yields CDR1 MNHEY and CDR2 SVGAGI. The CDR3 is CASSYSGRGTQYF. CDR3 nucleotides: TGTGCCAGCAGTTACTCTGGTCGAGGGACCCAGTACTTC.

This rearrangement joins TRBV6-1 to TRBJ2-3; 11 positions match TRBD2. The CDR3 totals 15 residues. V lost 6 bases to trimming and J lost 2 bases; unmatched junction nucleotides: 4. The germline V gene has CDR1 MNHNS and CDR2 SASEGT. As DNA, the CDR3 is TGTGCCAGCAGGGGGACTAGCGGCAACACAGATACGCAGTATTTT. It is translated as CASRGTSGNTDTQYF.

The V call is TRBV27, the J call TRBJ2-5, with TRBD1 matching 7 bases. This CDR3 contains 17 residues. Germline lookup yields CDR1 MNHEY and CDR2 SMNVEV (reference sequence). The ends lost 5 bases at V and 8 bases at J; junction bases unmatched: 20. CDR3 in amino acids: CASSPGRGGCDPDTQYF. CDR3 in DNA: TGTGCCAGCAGTCCGGGCCGAGGGGGCTGTGACCCAGATACCCAGTACTTC.

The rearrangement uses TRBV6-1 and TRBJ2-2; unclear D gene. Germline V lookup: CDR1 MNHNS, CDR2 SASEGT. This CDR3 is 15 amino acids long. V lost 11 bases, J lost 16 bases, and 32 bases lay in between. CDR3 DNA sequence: TGTGCCCTGAGACTCCAGGCCGTGATTCCAGATGCGCAGTTTTTT. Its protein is CALRLQAVIPDAQFF.

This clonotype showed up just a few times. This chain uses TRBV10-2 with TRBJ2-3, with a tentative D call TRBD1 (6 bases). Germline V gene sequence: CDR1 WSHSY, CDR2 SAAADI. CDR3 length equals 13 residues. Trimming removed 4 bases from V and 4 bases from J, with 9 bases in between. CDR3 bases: TGCGCCAGCAGTGTAAACAGGGCAGATACGCAGTATTTT. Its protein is CASSVNRADTQYF.

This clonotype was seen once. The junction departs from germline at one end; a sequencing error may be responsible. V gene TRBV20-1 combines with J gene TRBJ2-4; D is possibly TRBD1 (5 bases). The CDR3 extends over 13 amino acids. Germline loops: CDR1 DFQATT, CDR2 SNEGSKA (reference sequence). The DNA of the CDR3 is TGCAGTGCGGGGCTGCGAGCCAAAAACATGCAGTACTTC. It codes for CSAGLRAKNMQYF.

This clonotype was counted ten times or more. Written as DNA, the CDR3 is TGCGCCAGCAGCCTCAGGGGACTAGCTCTCAATGAGCAGTTCTTC. This translates into CASSLRGLALNEQFF. J is TRBJ2-1 and V is TRBV4-1; 9 nucleotides agree with TRBD2. V lost 4 bases and J lost 6; bases outside the gene matches: 7. This CDR3 contains 15 residues. CDR1 is MGHRA and CDR2 is YSYEKL in the germline V gene.

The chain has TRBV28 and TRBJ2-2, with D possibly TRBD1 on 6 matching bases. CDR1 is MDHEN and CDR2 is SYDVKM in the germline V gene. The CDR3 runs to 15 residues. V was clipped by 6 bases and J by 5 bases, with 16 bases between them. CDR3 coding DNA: TGTGCCAGCAGCCCGGGCCTTAGGGGGACCGGGGAGCTGTTTTTT. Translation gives CASSPGLRGTGELFF.

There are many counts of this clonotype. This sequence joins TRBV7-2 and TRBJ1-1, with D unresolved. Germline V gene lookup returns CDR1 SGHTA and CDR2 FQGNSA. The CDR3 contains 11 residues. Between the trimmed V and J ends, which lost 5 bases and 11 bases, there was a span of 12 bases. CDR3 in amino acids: CASSLGYKAFF. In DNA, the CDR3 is TGTGCCAGCAGCCTCGGTTATAAGGCTTTCTTT.